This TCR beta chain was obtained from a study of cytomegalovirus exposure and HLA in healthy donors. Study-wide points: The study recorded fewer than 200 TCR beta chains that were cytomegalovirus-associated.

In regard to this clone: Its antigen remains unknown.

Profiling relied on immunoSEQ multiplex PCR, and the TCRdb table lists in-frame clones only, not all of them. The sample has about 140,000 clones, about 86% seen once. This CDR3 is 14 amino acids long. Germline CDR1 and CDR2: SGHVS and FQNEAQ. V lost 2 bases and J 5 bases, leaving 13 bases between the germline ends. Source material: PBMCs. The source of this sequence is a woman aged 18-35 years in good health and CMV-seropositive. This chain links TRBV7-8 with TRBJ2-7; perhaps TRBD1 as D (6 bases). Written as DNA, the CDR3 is TGTGCCAGCAGCTTAAGCAGGGGATATCACGAGCAGTACTTC. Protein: CASSLSRGYHEQYF.